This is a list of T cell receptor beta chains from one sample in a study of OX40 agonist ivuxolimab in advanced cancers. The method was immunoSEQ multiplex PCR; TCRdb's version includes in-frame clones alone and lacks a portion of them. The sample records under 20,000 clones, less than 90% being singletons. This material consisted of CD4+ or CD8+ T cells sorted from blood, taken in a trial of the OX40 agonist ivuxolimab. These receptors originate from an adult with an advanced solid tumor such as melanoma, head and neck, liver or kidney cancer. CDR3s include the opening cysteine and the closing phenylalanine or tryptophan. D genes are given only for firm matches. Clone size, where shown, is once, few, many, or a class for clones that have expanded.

TGTGCCAGCAGCTTGGGACAGGCCTCATACTATGGCTACACCTTC	CASSLGQASYYGYTF	few	TRBV7-9	TRBJ1-2	TRBD1
TGTGCCAGCAGCCAGGTAGCGGGAGGCAATGAGCAGTTCTTC	CASSQVAGGNEQFF	NA	TRBV7-9	TRBJ2-1	TRBD2
TGTGCCAGCAGCTTACAGGGATCGCAGCCCCAGCATTTT	CASSLQGSQPQHF	NA	TRBV7-8	TRBJ1-5	NA
TGTGCCAGCAGCGGGCTACCCGCGAACACCGGGGAGCTGTTTTTT	CASSGLPANTGELFF	NA	TRBV2	TRBJ2-2	NA
TGTGCCAGCTCACCACCCGGGACAGCTGTTGGTGAGCAGTTCTTC	CASSPPGTAVGEQFF	NA	TRBV18	TRBJ2-1	TRBD1
TGCGCCAGCAGTGAAAGGGGCCACGAGCAGTACTTC	CASSERGHEQYF	NA	TRBV10-2	TRBJ2-7	NA
TGTGCCAGCAGCTTGGGGGAGCGGAGCTACGAGCAGTACTTC	CASSLGERSYEQYF	NA	TRBV5-5	TRBJ2-7	NA
TGTGCCAGCAGGAGGGAGTCTGGAAACACCATATATTTT	CASRRESGNTIYF	NA	TRBV2	TRBJ1-3	NA
TGTGCCAGTAGCCGGGACAGGGACAATGAGCAGTTCTTC	CASSRDRDNEQFF	NA	TRBV19	TRBJ2-1	TRBD1
TGTGCCAGCCTCGGCAGCAGGGGGTCCAATGAGCAGTTCTTC	CASLGSRGSNEQFF	NA	TRBV11-3	TRBJ2-1	TRBD1
TGTGCCAGCAGGCCCGGGACAGCGAACACTGAAGCTTTCTTT	CASRPGTANTEAFF	NA	TRBV6-5	TRBJ1-1	TRBD1
TGCGCCAGCAGCCTCGGAACCTGGACGGACAATGAGCAGTTCTTC	CASSLGTWTDNEQFF	NA	TRBV5-1	TRBJ2-1	NA
TGTGCCAGCAGCCCCCTCGAGGGGCAGGCTAATGAAAAACTGTTTTTT	CASSPLEGQANEKLFF	NA	TRBV16	TRBJ1-4	NA
TGTGCCAGCAGTGGCGGGCAGGGGGCTGCCGGGGAGCTGTTTTTT	CASSGGQGAAGELFF	NA	TRBV6-4	TRBJ2-2	TRBD1
TGTGCCAGCAGCTCACTGGACAGCCTCGAGCAGTACTTC	CASSSLDSLEQYF	NA	TRBV7-9	TRBJ2-7	NA
TGTGCCAGCAGCTTAGGACAGGTTTCCTACAATGAGCAGTTCTTC	CASSLGQVSYNEQFF	NA	TRBV7-9	TRBJ2-1	NA
TGTGCCACCAGCATAAGACAGGGTCTGCGCAATCAGCCCCAGCATTTT	CATSIRQGLRNQPQHF	once	TRBV15	TRBJ1-5	TRBD1
TGCGCCAGCAGGGCACGCAGGGCAACTAATGAAAAACTGTTTTTT	CASRARRATNEKLFF	few	TRBV10-2	TRBJ1-4	NA
TGTGCCAGCAGCTTACGGGGTCAGGAGACCCAGTACTTC	CASSLRGQETQYF	NA	TRBV7-9	TRBJ2-5	NA
TGTGCCAGCAGCCCGTCGGCTAGCGGGGAGCTGTTTTTT	CASSPSASGELFF	NA	TRBV7-9	TRBJ2-2	NA
TGTGCCAGCAGCTATACAGGGGGAATCGAGCAGTACTTC	CASSYTGGIEQYF	NA	TRBV27	TRBJ2-7	TRBD1
TGTGCCAGTAGTAGCAGGGGTTTCGACGAGCAGTACTTC	CASSSRGFDEQYF	NA	TRBV19	TRBJ2-7	NA
TGTGCCAGCAGCTTGGACCAGGGGCGCACAGATACGCAGTATTTT	CASSLDQGRTDTQYF	NA	TRBV5-4	TRBJ2-3	NA
TGCGCCAGCAGCCCGGGGGGCGGGGTAGGAAGCGAGACCCAGTACTTC	CASSPGGGVGSETQYF	medium-sized	TRBV5-1	TRBJ2-5	NA
TGTGCCAGCAGCTGGGAGTCTAATGAAAAACTGTTTTTT	CASSWESNEKLFF	NA	TRBV7-9	TRBJ1-4	NA
TGTGCCAGCACCCAAGACTATAGCAATCAGCCCCAGCATTTT	CASTQDYSNQPQHF	NA	TRBV6-6	TRBJ1-5	NA
TGTGCCAGCAGCTTAGAAGGGCCGGCAGATACGCAGTATTTT	CASSLEGPADTQYF	NA	TRBV7-2	TRBJ2-3	NA
TGTGCCAGCAGCCAAGGACGGGGCGTCAATGAGCAGTTCTTC	CASSQGRGVNEQFF	once	TRBV4-2	TRBJ2-1	NA
TGTGCCAGCAGTCCGGACACCTTAGAAGCTTTCTTT	CASSPDTLEAFF	NA	TRBV6-5	TRBJ1-1	NA
TGTGCCAGCAGCTTACTACAGGGGTACAATGAGCAGTTCTTC	CASSLLQGYNEQFF	NA	TRBV5-8	TRBJ2-1	TRBD1
TGTGCCATCCAGAAGGACAGATCTAACACTGAAGCTTTCTTT	CAIQKDRSNTEAFF	NA	TRBV10-3	TRBJ1-1	NA
TGTGCCAGCAGTGGGAACAGCAATCAGCCCCAGCATTTT	CASSGNSNQPQHF	NA	TRBV2	TRBJ1-5	NA
TGTGCCAGCTCACCCAGTCAGGGGAAAATTACAGGGTCCTACGAGCAGTACTTC	CASSPSQGKITGSYEQYF	NA	TRBV18	TRBJ2-7	NA
TGTGCCAGCAGTCCTTGGATTGTTTCCAATGAGCAGTTCTTC	CASSPWIVSNEQFF	NA	TRBV6-5	TRBJ2-1	NA
TGTGCCAGCAGCTTTCGACCGCCTTTAGATACGCAGTATTTT	CASSFRPPLDTQYF	NA	TRBV7-2	TRBJ2-3	NA
TGTGCCACCTCCGCCCAGGGGGGTTTCTATAATTCACCCCTCCACTTT	CATSAQGGFYNSPLHF	NA	TRBV19	TRBJ1-6	TRBD1
TGTGCCAGCATTACAGCCATGAACACTGAAGCTTTCTTT	CASITAMNTEAFF	NA	TRBV2	TRBJ1-1	NA
TGCAGCGTTGAGTACCGGGACAGGGCCTCCTACGAGCAGTACTTC	CSVEYRDRASYEQYF	NA	TRBV29-1	TRBJ2-7	TRBD1
TGTGCCAGCAGCCGGGACAGACAAGAGACCCAGTACTTC	CASSRDRQETQYF	NA	TRBV11-3	TRBJ2-5	TRBD1
TGTGCCAGTAGTCCACCCTATGGGGATGAAAAACTGTTTTTT	CASSPPYGDEKLFF	NA	TRBV19	TRBJ1-4	NA
TGTGCCAGTAGTATATTCACTAGCGGCACAGATACGCAGTATTTT	CASSIFTSGTDTQYF	NA	TRBV19	TRBJ2-3	TRBD2
TGTGCCAGCAGGTGGGGGAACACTGAAGCTTTCTTT	CASRWGNTEAFF	few	TRBV27	TRBJ1-1	NA
TGTGCCAGCAGTTTTCTAGCGGGGGCTCAAGAGACCCAGTACTTC	CASSFLAGAQETQYF	NA	TRBV6-6	TRBJ2-5	TRBD2
TGCGCCAGCAGCCAAGATCTCGGACCCTCCTACAATGAGCAGTTCTTC	CASSQDLGPSYNEQFF	NA	TRBV4-3	TRBJ2-1	NA
TGTGCCAGCAGCTTGGGACAGACAGGGACCTACGAGCAGTACTTC	CASSLGQTGTYEQYF	NA	TRBV5-4	TRBJ2-7	TRBD1
TGTGCCAGTAGTATAGACCAAGACAGTAGCTACACCTTC	CASSIDQDSSYTF	NA	TRBV19	TRBJ1-2	NA
TGTGCCAGCAGCTTAGGATCCGGGGGGGGACAAGAGACCCAGTACTTC	CASSLGSGGGQETQYF	NA	TRBV11-3	TRBJ2-5	TRBD2
TGTGCCAGCACCCCGGGACAGGGGGAGCCCAGCTCCTACAATGAGCAGTTCTTC	CASTPGQGEPSSYNEQFF	once	TRBV27	TRBJ2-1	TRBD1
TGCGCCAGCAGGGTAGCGGGAGCGGCCTACAATGAGCAGTTCTTC	CASRVAGAAYNEQFF	NA	TRBV5-1	TRBJ2-1	TRBD2
TGTGCCAGCAGCTTAGGCCGCCGACAGGGTTTGACCTGGGAGCTGTTTTTT	CASSLGRRQGLTWELFF	once	TRBV11-3	TRBJ2-2	TRBD1
TGCAGCGTTGAGGAGAAGGTGTACCAAGAGACCCAGTACTTC	CSVEEKVYQETQYF	NA	TRBV29-1	TRBJ2-5	NA
TGTGCCTGCAGCCTCCTAGCGAACACGAACACCGGGGAGCTGTTTTTT	CACSLLANTNTGELFF	NA	TRBV14	TRBJ2-2	NA